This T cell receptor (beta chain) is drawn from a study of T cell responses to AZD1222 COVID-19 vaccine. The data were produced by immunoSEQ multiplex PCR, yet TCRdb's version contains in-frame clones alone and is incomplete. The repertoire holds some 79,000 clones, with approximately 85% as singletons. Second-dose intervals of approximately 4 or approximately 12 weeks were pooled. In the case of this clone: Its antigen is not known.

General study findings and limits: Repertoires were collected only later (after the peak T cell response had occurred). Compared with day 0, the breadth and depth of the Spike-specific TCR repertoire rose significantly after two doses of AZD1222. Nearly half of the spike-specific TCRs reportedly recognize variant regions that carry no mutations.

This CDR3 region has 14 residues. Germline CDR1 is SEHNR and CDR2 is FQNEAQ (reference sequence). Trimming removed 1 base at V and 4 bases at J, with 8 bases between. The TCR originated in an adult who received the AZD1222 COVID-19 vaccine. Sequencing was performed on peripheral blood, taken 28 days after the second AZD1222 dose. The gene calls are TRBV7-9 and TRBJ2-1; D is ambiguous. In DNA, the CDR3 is TGTGCCAGCAGCTTAGTTCTCTCATACAATGAGCAGTTCTTC. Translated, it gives CASSLVLSYNEQFF.